These T cell receptor beta chains were read from a single sample in a study of T cell repertoires in cytomegalovirus infection. In TCRdb, the reads were re-called with MiXCR into one record per CDR3 protein. Of hundreds of thousands of distinct CDR3 sequences listed, 9.5% are singletons. Specimen: PBMCs. The receptors here all came from a human donor in good health (CMV status not recorded). Some clones in this sample may be carry-over from other donors' samples. Each CDR3 is given with its conserved first and last residue. The D gene is left open where the match is weak. Clone size is not always given. Where it is, it says once, few, many or a class for expanded clones.

cdr3_length	j_call	d_call	clone_size	v_call	cdr3_nt	cdr3_aa
15	TRBJ2-3	TRBD1	few	TRBV6-6	TGTGCCAGCAGTTCCCGGGACAGCCGCACAGATACGCAGTATTTT	CASSSRDSRTDTQYF
15	TRBJ1-5	TRBD1	many	TRBV6-1	TGTGCCAGCAGTCCCTCAGGACAGGGCGGATCATTCCAGCATTTT	CASSPSGQGGSFQHF
15	TRBJ2-7	TRBD2	NA	TRBV7-9	TGTGCCAGCAGCTTAGCCGGCGGGAGCGGAGTCGAGCAGTACTTC	CASSLAGGSGVEQYF
14	TRBJ1-2	NA	many	TRBV7-2	TGTGCCAGCAGCTTAGGACAGCCTTTATCTGGCTACACCTTC	CASSLGQPLSGYTF
15	TRBJ2-3	TRBD1	many	TRBV7-2	TGTGCCAGCAGCTTGCAGACAGGGGGAGGAGATACGCAGTATTTT	CASSLQTGGGDTQYF
17	TRBJ1-3	NA	many	TRBV6-6	TGTGCCAGCAGACCGTCCGGGACACAGAGCTCTGGAAACACCATATATTTT	CASRPSGTQSSGNTIYF
15	TRBJ2-1	TRBD2	few	TRBV6-2/TRBV6-3	TGTGCCAGCAGCCCCTTCGTATCTAGCGGGGGGGAGCAGTTCTTC	CASSPFVSSGGEQFF
14	TRBJ1-3	NA	few	TRBV4-3	TGCGCCAGCAGCGCCACACGTGCTGGAAACACCATATATTTT	CASSATRAGNTIYF
14	TRBJ1-5	NA	few	TRBV7-9	TGTGCCAGCAGCTCAGCGGTTAGCAATCAGCCCCAGCATTTT	CASSSAVSNQPQHF
14	TRBJ2-7	NA	NA	TRBV28	TGTGCCAGCAGTTTCTCTGGGAACAGGGTAGAGCAGTACTTC	CASSFSGNRVEQYF
12	TRBJ1-1	NA	many	TRBV7-2	TGTGCCAGCAGCTTAAGCGAGGCGAAGGCTTTCTTT	CASSLSEAKAFF
15	TRBJ1-2	NA	NA	TRBV14	TGTGCCAGCAGCTGGTCGACCGGGACGTTAGTTGGCTACACCTTC	CASSWSTGTLVGYTF
13	TRBJ2-1	NA	many	TRBV7-2	TGTGCCAGCAGCTCTCGACCGGGGGATGAGCAGTTCTTC	CASSSRPGDEQFF
17	TRBJ1-5	TRBD1	many	TRBV12-3/TRBV12-4	TGTGCCAGCAGCCCGGGACAGGGGGCGGAATACAATCAGCCCCAGCATTTT	CASSPGQGAEYNQPQHF
17	TRBJ2-7	TRBD1	many	TRBV6-2/TRBV6-3	TGTGCCAGCAGTTCCCCTCGACAGGGCCAGAGCTCCTACGAGCAGTACTTC	CASSSPRQGQSSYEQYF
17	TRBJ1-6	NA	many	TRBV7-2	TGTGCCAGCATTCGATCCGGGGGGGGCTCAGGTAATTCACCCCTCCACTTT	CASIRSGGGSGNSPLHF
13	TRBJ2-1	TRBD2	many	TRBV7-9	TGTGCCAGCAGCTTGACTAGCAACAATGAGCAGTTCTTC	CASSLTSNNEQFF
15	TRBJ1-6	TRBD1	few	TRBV6-5	TGTGCCAGCAGTTCCTGGGACAGGGATAACTCACCCCTCCACTTT	CASSSWDRDNSPLHF
17	TRBJ2-3	TRBD2	many	TRBV14	TGTGCCAGCAGCCAAGATCGAAATGGGAGGGCGCGAGATACGCAGTATTTT	CASSQDRNGRARDTQYF
12	TRBJ1-1	NA	few	TRBV5-6	TGTGCCAGCAGCGGCGAGAACACTGAAGCTTTCTTT	CASSGENTEAFF
14	TRBJ2-5	NA	few	TRBV18	TGTGCCAGCTCACCACCGGGGAACCTGGCGACCCAGTACTTC	CASSPPGNLATQYF
19	TRBJ2-3	TRBD2	NA	TRBV6-2/TRBV6-3	TGTGCCAGCAGTTACCGCCTACTAGCGGGGCCAGGGGGTACAGATACGCAGTATTTT	CASSYRLLAGPGGTDTQYF
12	TRBJ1-1	NA	NA	TRBV30	TGTGCCTGGAGCCCCCGGATCACTGAAGCTTTCTTT	CAWSPRITEAFF
15	TRBJ1-5	NA	many	TRBV12-3/TRBV12-4	TGTGCCAGCAGTTTAAAGGGGCCTCATTATCAGCCCCAGCATTTT	CASSLKGPHYQPQHF
16	TRBJ2-5	NA	many	TRBV7-2	TGTGCCAGCAGCTTTGGGTTTTCGCAAGACAAAGAGACCCAGTACTTC	CASSFGFSQDKETQYF
13	TRBJ2-7	NA	NA	TRBV20-1	TGCAGTGCTAGCCCCCTTGGCCCCTACGAGCAGTACTTC	CSASPLGPYEQYF
13	TRBJ1-2	NA	few	TRBV6-4	TGTGCCAGCAGTGACCGGGAACCGCGAGGCTACACCTTC	CASSDREPRGYTF
16	TRBJ2-1	NA	NA	TRBV10-3	TGTGCCATCAGTGAGTCGGGGGGGCCCGGTGGCAATGAGCAGTTCTTC	CAISESGGPGGNEQFF
15	TRBJ2-5	NA	few	TRBV12-3/TRBV12-4	TGTGCCAGCAGTTCACCTCGACTAGGCCAAGAGACCCAGTACTTC	CASSSPRLGQETQYF
14	TRBJ2-7	TRBD1	many	TRBV7-2	TGTGCCAGCAGCCCACACCGGACAGGGAACGAGCAGTACTTC	CASSPHRTGNEQYF
14	TRBJ1-1	NA	few	TRBV4-1	TGCGCCAGCAGCCAAGATCTATTCTCGGGATTTTCTTTCTTT	CASSQDLFSGFSFF
15	TRBJ2-2	NA	NA	TRBV2	TGTGCCAGCAGACAGGGAACGGCGAACACCGGGGAGCTGTTTTTT	CASRQGTANTGELFF
13	TRBJ2-7	NA	many	TRBV6-5	TGTGCCAGCAGCGCCGACAGGACCTACGAGCAGTACTTC	CASSADRTYEQYF